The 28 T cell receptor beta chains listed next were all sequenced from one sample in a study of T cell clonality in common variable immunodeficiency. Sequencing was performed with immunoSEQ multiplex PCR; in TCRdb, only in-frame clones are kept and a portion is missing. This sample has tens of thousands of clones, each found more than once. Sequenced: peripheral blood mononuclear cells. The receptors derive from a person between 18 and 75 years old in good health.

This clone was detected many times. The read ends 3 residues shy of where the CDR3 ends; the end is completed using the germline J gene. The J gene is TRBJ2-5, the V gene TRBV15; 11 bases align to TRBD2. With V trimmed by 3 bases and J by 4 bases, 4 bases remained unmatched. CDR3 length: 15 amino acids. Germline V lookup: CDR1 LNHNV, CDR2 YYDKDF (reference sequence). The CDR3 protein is CATSRTSGDVETQYF. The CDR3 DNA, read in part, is TGTGCCACCAGCAGGACTAGCGGGGATGTAGAGACC.

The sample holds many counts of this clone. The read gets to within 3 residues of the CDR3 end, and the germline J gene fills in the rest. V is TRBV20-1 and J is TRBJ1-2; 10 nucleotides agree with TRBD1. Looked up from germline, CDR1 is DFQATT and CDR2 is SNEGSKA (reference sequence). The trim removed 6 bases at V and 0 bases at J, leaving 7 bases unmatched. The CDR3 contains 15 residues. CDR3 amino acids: CSARDRGEANYGYTF. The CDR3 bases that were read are TGCAGTGCCCGGGACAGGGGAGAAGCTAACTATGGC.

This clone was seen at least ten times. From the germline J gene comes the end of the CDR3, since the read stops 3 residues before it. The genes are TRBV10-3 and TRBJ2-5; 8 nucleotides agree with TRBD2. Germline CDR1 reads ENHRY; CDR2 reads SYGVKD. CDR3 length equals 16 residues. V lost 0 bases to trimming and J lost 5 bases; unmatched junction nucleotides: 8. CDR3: CAISESAGGFGETQYF. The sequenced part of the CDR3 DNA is TGTGCCATCAGTGAGTCGGCGGGAGGTTTCGGTGAGACC.

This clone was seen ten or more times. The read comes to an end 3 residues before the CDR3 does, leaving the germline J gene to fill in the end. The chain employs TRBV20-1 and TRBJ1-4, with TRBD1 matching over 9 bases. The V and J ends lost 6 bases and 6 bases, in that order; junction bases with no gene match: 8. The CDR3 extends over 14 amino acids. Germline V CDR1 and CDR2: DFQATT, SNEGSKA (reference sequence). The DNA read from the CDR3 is TGCAGTGCGAGCCCCGGGACAGGGTATGAAAAA. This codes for CSASPGTGYEK. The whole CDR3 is CSASPGTGYEKLFF.

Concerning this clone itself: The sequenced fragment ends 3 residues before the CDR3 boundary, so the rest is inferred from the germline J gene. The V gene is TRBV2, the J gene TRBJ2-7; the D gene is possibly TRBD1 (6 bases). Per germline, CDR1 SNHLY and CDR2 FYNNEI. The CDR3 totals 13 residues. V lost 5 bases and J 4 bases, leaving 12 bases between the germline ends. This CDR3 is CASSLGQRYEQYF. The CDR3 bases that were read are TGTGCCAGCAGTTTAGGACAGCGGTACGAG.

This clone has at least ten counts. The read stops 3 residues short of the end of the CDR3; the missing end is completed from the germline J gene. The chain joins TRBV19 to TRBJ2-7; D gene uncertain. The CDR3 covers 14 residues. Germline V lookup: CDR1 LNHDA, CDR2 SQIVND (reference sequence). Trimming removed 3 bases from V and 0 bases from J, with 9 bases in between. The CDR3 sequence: CASSIGGLSYEQYF. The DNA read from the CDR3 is TGTGCCAGTAGTATTGGCGGCCTCTCCTACGAG.

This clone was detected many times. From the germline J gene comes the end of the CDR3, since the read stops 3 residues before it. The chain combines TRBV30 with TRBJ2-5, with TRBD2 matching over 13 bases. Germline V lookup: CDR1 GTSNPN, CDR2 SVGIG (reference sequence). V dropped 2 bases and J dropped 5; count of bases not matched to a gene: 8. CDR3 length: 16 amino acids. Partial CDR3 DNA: TGTGCCTGGAGTACTAGCGGGAGGGCCCTGTGGGAGACC. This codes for CAWSTSGRALWET. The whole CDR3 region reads CAWSTSGRALWETQYF.

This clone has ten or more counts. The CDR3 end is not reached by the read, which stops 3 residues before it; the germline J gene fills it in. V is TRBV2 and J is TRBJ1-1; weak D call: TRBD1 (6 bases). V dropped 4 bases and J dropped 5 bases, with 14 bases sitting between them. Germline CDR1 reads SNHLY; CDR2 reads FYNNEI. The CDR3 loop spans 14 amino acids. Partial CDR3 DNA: TGTGCCAGCAGTGTGGGCAGGGGAAGTACTGAA. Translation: CASSVGRGSTE. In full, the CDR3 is CASSVGRGSTEAFF. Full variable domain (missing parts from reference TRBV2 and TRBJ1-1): EPEVTQTPSHQVTQMGQEVILRCVPISNHLYFYWYRQILGQKVEFLVSFYNNEISEKSEIFDDQFSVERPDGSNFTLKIRSTKLEDSAMYFCASSVGRGSTEAFFGQGTRLTVV.

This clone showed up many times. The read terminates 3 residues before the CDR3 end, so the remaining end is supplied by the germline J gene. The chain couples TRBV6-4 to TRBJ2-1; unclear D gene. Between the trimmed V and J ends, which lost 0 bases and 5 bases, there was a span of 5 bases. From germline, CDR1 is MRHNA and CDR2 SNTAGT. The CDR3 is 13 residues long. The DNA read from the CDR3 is TGTGCCAGCAGTGACTCAAACAACAATGAG. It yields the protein CASSDSNNNE. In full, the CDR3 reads CASSDSNNNEQFF.

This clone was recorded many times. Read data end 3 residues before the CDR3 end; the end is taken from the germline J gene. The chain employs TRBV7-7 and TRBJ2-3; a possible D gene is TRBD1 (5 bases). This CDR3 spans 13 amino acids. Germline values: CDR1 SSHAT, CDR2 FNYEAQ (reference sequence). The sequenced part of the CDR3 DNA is TGTGCCAGCAGCTCCCAAGGGGCCGAGACG. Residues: CASSSQGAET. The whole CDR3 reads CASSSQGAETQYF.

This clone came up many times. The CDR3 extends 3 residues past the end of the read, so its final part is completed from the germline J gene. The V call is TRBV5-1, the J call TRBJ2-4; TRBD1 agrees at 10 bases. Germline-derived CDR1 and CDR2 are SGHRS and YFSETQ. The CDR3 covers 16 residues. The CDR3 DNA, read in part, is TGCGCCAGCAGCGCGGGTGGCCAGGGACAGGGGCTTGGT. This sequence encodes CASSAGGQGQGLG. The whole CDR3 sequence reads CASSAGGQGQGLGQYF.

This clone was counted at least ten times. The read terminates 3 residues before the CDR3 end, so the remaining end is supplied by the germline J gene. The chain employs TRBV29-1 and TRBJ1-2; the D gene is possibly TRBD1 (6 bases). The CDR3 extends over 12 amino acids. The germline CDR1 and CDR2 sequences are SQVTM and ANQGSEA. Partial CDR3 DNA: TGCAGCGTTGGGGGGCAGCGGCGAGGC. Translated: CSVGGQRRG. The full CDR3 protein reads CSVGGQRRGYTF.

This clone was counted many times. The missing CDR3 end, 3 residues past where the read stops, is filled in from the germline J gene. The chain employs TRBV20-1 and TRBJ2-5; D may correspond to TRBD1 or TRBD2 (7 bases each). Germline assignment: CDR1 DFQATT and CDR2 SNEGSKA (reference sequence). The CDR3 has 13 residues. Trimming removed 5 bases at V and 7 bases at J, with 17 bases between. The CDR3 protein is CSAPGEGALTQYF. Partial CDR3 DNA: TGCAGTGCTCCGGGGGAGGGGGCATTGACC.

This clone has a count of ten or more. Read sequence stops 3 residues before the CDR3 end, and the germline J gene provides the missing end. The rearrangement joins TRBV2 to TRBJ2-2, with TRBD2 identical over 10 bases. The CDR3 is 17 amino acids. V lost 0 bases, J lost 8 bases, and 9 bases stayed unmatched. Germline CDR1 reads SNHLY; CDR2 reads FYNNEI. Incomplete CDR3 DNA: TGTGCCAGCAGTGAAGCTCCGAGCGGGAGGGCCCTAGGGGAG. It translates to CASSEAPSGRALGE. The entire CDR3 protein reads CASSEAPSGRALGELFF.

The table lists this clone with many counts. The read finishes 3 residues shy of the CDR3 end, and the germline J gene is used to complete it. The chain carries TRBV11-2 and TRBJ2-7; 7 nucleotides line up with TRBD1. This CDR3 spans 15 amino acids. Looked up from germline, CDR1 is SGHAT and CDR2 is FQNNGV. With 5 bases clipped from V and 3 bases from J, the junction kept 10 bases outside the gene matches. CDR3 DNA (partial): TGTGCCAGCAGCCCCTATGGGACAGTTGTCTACGAG. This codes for CASSPYGTVVYE. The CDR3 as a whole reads CASSPYGTVVYEQYF.

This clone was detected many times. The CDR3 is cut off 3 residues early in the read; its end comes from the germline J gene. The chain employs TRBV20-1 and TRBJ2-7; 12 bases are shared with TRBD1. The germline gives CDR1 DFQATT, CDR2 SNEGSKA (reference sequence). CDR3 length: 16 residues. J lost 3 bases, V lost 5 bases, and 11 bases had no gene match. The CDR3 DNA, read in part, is TGCAGTGCTGGCGGGACAGGGGGCCGGTCGGGCTACGAG. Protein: CSAGGTGGRSGYE. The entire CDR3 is CSAGGTGGRSGYEQYF.

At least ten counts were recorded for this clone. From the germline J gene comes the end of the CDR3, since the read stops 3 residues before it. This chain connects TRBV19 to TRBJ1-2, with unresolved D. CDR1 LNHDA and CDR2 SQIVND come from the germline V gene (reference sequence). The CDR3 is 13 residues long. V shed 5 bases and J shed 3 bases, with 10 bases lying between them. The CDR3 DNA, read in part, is TGTGCCAGTAGTGCCAATAAGCACTATGGC. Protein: CASSANKHYG. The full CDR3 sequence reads CASSANKHYGYTF.

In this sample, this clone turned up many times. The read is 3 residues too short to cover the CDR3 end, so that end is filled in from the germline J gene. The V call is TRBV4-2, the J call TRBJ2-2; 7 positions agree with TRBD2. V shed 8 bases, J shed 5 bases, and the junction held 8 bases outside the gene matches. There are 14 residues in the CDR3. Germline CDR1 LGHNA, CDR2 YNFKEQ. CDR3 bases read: TGTGCCAGCCGTCTCCTCGGGGGGACCGGGGAG. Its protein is CASRLLGGTGE. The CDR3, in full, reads CASRLLGGTGELFF.

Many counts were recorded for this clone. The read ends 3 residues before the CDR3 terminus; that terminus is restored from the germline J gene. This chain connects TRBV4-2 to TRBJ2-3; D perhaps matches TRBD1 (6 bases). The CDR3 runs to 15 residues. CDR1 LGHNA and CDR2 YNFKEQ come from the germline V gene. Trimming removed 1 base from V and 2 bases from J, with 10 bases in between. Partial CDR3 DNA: TGTGCCAGCAGCCAAGGGGGGCCCGACACAGATACG. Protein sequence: CASSQGGPDTDT. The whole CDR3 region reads CASSQGGPDTDTQYF.

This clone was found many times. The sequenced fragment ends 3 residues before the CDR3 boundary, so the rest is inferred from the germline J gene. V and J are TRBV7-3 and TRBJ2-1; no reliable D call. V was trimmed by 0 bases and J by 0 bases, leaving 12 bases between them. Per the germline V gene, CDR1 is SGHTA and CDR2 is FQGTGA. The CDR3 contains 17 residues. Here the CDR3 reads CASSLTYSLSSYNEQFF. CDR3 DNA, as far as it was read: TGTGCCAGCAGCTTAACCTACTCCTTGAGCTCCTACAATGAG.

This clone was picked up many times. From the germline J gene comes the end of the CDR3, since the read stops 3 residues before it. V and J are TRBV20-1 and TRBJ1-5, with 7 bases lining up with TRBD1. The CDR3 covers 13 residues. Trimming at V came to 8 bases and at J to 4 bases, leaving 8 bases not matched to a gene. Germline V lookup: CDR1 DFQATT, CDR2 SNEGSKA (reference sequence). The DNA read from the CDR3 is TGCAGTCCTTCGACAGGGACTAATCAGCCC. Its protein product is CSPSTGTNQP. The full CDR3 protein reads CSPSTGTNQPQHF.

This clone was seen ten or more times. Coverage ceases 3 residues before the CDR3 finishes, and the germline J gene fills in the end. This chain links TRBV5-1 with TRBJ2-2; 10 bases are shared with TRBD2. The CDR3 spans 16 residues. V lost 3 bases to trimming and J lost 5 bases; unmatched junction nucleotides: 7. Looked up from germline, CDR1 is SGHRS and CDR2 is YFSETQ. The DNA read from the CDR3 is TGCGCCAGCAGCTCTACTAGCGGGGATATTACCGGGGAG. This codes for CASSSTSGDITGE. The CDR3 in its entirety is CASSSTSGDITGELFF. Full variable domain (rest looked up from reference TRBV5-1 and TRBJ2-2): KAGVTQTPRYLIKTRGQQVTLSCSPISGHRSVSWYQQTPGQGLQFLFEYFSETQRNKGNFPGRFSGRQFSNSRSEMNVSTLELGDSALYLCASSSTSGDITGELFFGEGSRLTVL.

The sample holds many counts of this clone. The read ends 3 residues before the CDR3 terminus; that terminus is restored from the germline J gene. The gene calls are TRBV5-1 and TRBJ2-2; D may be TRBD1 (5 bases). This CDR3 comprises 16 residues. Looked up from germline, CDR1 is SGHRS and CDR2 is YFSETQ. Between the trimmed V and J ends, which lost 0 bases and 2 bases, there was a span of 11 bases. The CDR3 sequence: CASSLAPQGNTGELFF. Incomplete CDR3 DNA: TGCGCCAGCAGCTTGGCCCCTCAGGGAAACACCGGGGAG.

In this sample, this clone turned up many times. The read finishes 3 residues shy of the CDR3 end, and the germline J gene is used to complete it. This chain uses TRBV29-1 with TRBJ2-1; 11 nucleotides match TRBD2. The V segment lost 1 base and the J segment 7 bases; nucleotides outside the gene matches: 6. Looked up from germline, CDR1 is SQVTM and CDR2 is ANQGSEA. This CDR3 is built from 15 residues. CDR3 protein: CSVEGTSGSHNEQFF. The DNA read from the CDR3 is TGCAGCGTTGAAGGCACTAGCGGGAGTCATAATGAG.

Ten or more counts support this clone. The CDR3 DNA, read in part, is TGTGCCAGCAGTGAAGGATGGCAGCAAGAGACC. This translates into CASSEGWQQET. The CDR3, in full, reads CASSEGWQQETQYF. The chain is built from TRBV6-1 and TRBJ2-5; D remains unclear. The CDR3 is cut off 3 residues early in the read; its end comes from the germline J gene. The length of the CDR3 is 14 residues. Germline V gene lookup returns CDR1 MNHNS and CDR2 SASEGT. Trimming removed 1 base from V and 2 bases from J, with 8 bases in between.

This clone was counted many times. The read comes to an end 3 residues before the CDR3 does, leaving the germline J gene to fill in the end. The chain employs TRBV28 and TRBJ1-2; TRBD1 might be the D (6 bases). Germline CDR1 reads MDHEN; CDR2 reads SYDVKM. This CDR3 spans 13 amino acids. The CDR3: CASRRDTAEGYTF. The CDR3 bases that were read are TGTGCCTCCCGAAGGGACACTGCGGAGGGC.

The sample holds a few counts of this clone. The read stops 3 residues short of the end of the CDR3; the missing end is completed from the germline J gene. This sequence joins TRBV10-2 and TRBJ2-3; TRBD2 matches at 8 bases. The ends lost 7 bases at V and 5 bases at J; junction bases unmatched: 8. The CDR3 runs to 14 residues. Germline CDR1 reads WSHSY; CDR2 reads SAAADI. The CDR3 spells CASKARGEVDTQYF. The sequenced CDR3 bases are TGCGCCAGCAAAGCGCGGGGGGAGGTAGATACG.

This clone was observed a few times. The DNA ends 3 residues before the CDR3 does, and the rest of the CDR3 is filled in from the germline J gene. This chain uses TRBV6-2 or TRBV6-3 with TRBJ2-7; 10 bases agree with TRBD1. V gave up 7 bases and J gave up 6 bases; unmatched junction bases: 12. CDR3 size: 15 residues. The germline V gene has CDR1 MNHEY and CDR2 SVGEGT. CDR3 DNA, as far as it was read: TGTGCCAGCACCCCAGCTGGGACAGGGGTCTCCGAG. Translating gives CASTPAGTGVSE. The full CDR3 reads CASTPAGTGVSEQYF.